These 2 T cell receptor beta chains were all obtained from the same sample, sequenced in a study of tissue T cells after allogeneic stem cell transplantation. Method: immunoSEQ multiplex PCR; TCRdb's copy keeps in-frame clones and lacks some. The sample yields more than 500 clones, about 70% seen once. Source material: liver tissue. These receptors came from a female BALB/c mouse in good health. This mouse strain has H2-d as its MHC haplotype.

This clone was observed a single time. The genes are named according to mouse. CDR3: CASGASYEQYF. The CDR3 bases that were read are TGTGCCAGCGGTGCTTCCTATGAACAGTAC. The chain couples TRBV13-2 to TRBJ2-7; D ambiguous. The read terminates 1 residue ahead of where the CDR3 ends, so the germline J gene completes it. The CDR3 is 11 amino acids. The germline V and J ends were trimmed by 3 bases and 1 base, with 2 bases remaining between them. CDR1 is NNHNN, CDR2 SYGAGS, per germline (reference sequence).

As concerns this clone: Mouse germline and gene names are used. The CDR3 goes on 1 residue after the read ends, and that part is filled in from the germline J gene. The V gene is TRBV13-2, the J gene TRBJ2-5, with 9 bases lining up with TRBD1. The germline CDR1 and CDR2 sequences are NNHNN and SYGAGS (reference sequence). Trimming removed 3 bases from V and 1 base from J; junction bases left unmatched: 6. This CDR3 has 16 amino acids. The CDR3 loop is CASGAPRTGDQDTQYF. CDR3 DNA, as far as it was read: TGTGCCAGCGGTGCCCCTAGGACAGGGGACCAAGACACCCAGTAC.